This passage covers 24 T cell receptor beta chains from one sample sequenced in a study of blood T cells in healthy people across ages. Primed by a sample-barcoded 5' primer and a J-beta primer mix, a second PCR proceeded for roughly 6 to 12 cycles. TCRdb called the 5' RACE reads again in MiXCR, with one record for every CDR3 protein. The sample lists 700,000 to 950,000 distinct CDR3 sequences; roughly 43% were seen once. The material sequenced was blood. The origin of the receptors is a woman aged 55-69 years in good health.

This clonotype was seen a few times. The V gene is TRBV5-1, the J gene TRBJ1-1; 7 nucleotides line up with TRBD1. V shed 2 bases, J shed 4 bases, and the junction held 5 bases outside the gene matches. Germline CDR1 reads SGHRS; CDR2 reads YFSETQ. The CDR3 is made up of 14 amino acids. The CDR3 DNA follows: TGCGCCAGCAGCTTCGGATCAGGGGGCACTGAAGCTTTCTTT. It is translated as CASSFGSGGTEAFF. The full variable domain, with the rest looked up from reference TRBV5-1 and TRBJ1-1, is KAGVTQTPRYLIKTRGQQVTLSCSPISGHRSVSWYQQTPGQGLQFLFEYFSETQRNKGNFPGRFSGRQFSNSRSEMNVSTLELGDSALYLCASSFGSGGTEAFFGQGTRLTVV.

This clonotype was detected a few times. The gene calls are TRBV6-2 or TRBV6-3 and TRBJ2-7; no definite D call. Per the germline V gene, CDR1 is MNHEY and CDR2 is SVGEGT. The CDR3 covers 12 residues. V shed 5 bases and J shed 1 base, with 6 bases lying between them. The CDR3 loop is CASSIESYEQYF. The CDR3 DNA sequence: TGTGCCAGCAGTATAGAGTCCTACGAGCAGTACTTC.

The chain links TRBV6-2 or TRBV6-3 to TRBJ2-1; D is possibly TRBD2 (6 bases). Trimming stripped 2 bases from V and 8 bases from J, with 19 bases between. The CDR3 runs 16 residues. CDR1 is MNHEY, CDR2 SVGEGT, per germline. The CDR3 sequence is CASSYQPGLPRDEQFF. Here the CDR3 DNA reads TGTGCCAGCAGTTACCAGCCGGGACTCCCTCGGGATGAGCAGTTCTTC.

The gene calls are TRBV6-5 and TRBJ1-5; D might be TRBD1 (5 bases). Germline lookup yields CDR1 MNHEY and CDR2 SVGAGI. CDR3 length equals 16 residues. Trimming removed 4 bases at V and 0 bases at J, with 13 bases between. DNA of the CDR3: TGTGCCAGCAGTTTTAGCACAGGTTATAGCAATCAGCCCCAGCATTTT. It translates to CASSFSTGYSNQPQHF.

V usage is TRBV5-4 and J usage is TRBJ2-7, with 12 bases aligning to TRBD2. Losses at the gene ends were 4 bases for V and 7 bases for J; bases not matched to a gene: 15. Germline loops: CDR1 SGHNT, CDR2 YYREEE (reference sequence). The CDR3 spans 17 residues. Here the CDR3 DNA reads TGTGCCAGCAGCCTCACTAGCGGGGGGCCGCTCTCGCGGGAGCAGTACTTC. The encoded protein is CASSLTSGGPLSREQYF.

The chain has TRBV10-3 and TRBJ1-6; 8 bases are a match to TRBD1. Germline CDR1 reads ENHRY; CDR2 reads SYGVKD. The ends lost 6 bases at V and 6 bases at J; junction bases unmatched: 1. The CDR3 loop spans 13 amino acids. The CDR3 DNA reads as TGTGCCATCAGGACAGGGGCTAATTCACCCCTCCACTTT. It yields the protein CAIRTGANSPLHF.

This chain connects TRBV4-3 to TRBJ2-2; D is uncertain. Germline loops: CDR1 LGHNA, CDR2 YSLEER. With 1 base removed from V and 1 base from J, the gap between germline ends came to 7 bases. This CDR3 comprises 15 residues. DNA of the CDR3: TGCGCCAGCAGCCAAGGGACCAAGAACACCGGGGAGCTGTTTTTT. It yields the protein CASSQGTKNTGELFF.

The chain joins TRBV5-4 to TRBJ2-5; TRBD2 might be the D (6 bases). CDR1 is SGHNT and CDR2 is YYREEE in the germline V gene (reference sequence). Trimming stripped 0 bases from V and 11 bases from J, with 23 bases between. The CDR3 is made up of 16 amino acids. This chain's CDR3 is CASSLGWRGSYNEQYF. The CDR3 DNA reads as TGTGCCAGCAGCTTGGGCTGGAGGGGTTCCTACAATGAGCAGTACTTC.

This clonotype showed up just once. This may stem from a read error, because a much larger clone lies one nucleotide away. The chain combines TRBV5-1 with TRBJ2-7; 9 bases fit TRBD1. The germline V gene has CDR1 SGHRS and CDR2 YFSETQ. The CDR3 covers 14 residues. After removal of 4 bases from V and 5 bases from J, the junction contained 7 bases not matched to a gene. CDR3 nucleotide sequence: TGCGCCAGCAGCGCAGGACAGGGGACGCACGAGCAGTACTTC. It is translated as CASSAGQGTHEQYF.

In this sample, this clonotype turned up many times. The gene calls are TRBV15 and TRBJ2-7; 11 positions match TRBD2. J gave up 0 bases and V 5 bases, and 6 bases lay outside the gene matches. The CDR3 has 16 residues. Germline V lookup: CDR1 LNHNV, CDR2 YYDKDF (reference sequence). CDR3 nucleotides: TGTGCCACCAGCCCCCGACTAGCGGGGACCTCCTACGAGCAGTACTTC. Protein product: CATSPRLAGTSYEQYF.

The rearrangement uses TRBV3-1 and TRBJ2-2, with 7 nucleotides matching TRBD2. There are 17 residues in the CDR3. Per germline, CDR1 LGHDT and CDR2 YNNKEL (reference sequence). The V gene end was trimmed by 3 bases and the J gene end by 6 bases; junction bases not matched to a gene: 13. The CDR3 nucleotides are TGTGCCAGCAGCCACCCCGAAGGGCTAGCGGTTTCCGGGGAGCTGTTTTTT. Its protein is CASSHPEGLAVSGELFF.

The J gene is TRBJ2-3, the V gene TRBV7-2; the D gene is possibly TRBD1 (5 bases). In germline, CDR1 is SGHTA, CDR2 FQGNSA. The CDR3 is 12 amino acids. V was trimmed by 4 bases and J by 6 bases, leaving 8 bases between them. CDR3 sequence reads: CASSSYRDTQYF. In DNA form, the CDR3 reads TGTGCCAGCAGCTCCTACAGGGATACGCAGTATTTT. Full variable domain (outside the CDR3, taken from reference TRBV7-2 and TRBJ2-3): GAGVSQSPSNKVTEKGKDVELRCDPISGHTALYWYRQSLGQGLEFLIYFQGNSAPDKSGLPSDRFSAERTGGSVSTLTIQRTQQEDSAVYLCASSSYRDTQYFGPGTRLTVL.

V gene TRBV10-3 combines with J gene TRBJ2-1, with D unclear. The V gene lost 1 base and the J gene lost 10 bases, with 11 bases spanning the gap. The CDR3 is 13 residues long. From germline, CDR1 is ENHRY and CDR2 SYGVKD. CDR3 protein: CAISEFTGHEQFF. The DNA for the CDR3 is TGTGCCATCAGTGAGTTCACGGGCCACGAGCAGTTCTTC.

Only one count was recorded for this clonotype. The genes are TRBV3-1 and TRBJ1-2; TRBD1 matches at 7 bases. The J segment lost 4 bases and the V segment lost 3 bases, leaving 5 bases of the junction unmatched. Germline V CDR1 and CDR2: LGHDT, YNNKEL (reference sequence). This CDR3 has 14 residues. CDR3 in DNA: TGTGCCAGCAGCCAGTCACAGGGGACCTATGGCTACACCTTC. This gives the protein CASSQSQGTYGYTF.

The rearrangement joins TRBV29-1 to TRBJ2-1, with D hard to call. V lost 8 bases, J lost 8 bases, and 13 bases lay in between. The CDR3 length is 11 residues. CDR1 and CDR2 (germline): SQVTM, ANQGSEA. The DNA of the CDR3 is TGCAGCCGGAAGGGCGGCCATGAGCAGTTCTTC. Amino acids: CSRKGGHEQFF.

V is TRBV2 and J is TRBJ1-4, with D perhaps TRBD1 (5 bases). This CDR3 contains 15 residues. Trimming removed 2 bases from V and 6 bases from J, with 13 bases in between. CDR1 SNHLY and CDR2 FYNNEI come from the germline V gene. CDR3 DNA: TGTGCCAGCAGTGAACCGGGACGGAGGGATGAAAAACTGTTTTTT. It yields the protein CASSEPGRRDEKLFF.

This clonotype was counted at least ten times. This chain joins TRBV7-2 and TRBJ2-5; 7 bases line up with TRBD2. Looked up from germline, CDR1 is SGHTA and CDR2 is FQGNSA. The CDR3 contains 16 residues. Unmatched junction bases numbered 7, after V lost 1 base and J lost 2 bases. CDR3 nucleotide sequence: TGTGCCAGCAGCTTAGGGTTTAGACTAGCACAAGAGACCCAGTACTTC. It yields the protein CASSLGFRLAQETQYF.

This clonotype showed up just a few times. The CDR3 sequence: CASSQGGAGAVGETQYF. The CDR3 region has the DNA TGTGCCAGCAGCCAAGGGGGAGCGGGAGCAGTTGGAGAGACCCAGTACTTC. J is TRBJ2-5 and V is TRBV4-2; 8 nucleotides line up with TRBD2. Trimming took 1 base from V and 4 from J; bases not matched to a gene: 11. CDR1 is LGHNA and CDR2 is YNFKEQ in the germline V gene. This CDR3 contains 17 residues.

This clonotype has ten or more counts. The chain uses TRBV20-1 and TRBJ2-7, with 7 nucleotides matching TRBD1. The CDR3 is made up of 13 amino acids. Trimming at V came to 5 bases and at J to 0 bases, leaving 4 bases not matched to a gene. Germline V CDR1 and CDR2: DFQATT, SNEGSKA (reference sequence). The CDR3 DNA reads TGCAGTGCTCAAAGGGACAGCTCCTACGAGCAGTACTTC. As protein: CSAQRDSSYEQYF.

CDR3 coding DNA: TGTGCCAGCAGTGAAGAGGACCCCGACGCATATGAAAAACTGTTTTTT. Translating gives CASSEEDPDAYEKLFF. J is TRBJ1-4 and V is TRBV2; no reliable D call. This CDR3 has 16 amino acids. CDR1 is SNHLY and CDR2 is FYNNEI in the germline V gene. With 1 base removed from V and 6 bases from J, the gap between germline ends came to 15 bases.

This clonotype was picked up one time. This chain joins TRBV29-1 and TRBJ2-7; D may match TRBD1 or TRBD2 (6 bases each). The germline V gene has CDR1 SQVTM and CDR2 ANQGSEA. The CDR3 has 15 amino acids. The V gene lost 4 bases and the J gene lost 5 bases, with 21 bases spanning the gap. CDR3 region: CSVAIKGGVGNEQYF. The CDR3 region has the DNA TGCAGCGTTGCCATCAAGGGGGGTGTGGGTAACGAGCAGTACTTC.

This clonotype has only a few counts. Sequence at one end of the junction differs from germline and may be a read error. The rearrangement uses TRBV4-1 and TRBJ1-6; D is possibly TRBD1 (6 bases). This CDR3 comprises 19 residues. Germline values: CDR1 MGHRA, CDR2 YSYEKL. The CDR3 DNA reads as TGCGCCAGCAGCCAAGGGGAAGACAGGTCGAGCTCCTATAATTCGCCCCCCCACTTT. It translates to CASSQGEDRSSSYNSPPHF.

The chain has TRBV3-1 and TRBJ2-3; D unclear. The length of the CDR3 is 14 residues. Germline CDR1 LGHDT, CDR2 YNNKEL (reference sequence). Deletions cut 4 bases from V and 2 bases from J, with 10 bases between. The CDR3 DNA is TGTGCCAGCAGCCGGGCATCGAACACAGATACGCAGTATTTT. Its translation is CASSRASNTDTQYF.

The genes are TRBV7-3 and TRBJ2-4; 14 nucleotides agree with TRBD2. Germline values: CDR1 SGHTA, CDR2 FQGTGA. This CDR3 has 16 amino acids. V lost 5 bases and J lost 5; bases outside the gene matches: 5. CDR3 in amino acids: CASSIGTSGGQNIQYF. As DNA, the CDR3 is TGTGCCAGCAGCATAGGGACTAGCGGGGGACAAAACATTCAGTACTTC.